This T cell receptor beta chain was captured in a study of response to subunit inactivated influenza vaccine. General observations from the study: Few additional T cells are recruited per seasonal influenza vaccination, authors suggested.

This clonotype appeared many times. No antigen is known for it. Using its own MiXCR run on the RT-PCR reads, TCRdb lists one record per CDR3 protein. The sample records approximately 700,000 distinct CDR3 sequences, around 16% being singletons. The CDR3 has 14 residues. Germline CDR1 and CDR2: SGHRS and YFSETQ. The trim removed 3 bases at V and 2 bases at J, leaving 5 bases unmatched. The rearrangement uses TRBV5-1 and TRBJ2-7; 7 bases are shared with TRBD1. The sequence was collected from a man aged 50 to 59 who received an inactivated influenza vaccine. The sequencing here drew on PBMCs from blood, taken less than 13 days after vaccination. In DNA, the CDR3 is TGCGCCAGCAGCTCACTGGGGACAGCCTACGAGCAGTACTTC. Encoded protein: CASSSLGTAYEQYF.